Listed here are 28 T cell receptor beta chains from one sample, sequenced in a study of blood T cell repertoires in COVID-19. Libraries were prepared by immunoSEQ multiplex PCR; TCRdb keeps only in-frame clonotypes and omits some of them. The repertoire consists of about 150,000 clones, with over 70% occurring once and the leading ten covering around 5%. The sequencing input was PBMCs or T cells enriched from blood (not recorded which). The receptor set was obtained from a man in his sixties or seventies who had been exposed to COVID-19.

The chain joins TRBV19 to TRBJ1-3; TRBD1 might be the D (6 bases). Germline V CDR1 and CDR2: LNHDA, SQIVND (reference sequence). V was trimmed by 4 bases and J by 4 bases, leaving 20 bases between them. The CDR3 runs 17 residues. The CDR3 DNA reads as TGTGCCAGTAGTACGCGGACAGTCAAGGTTTCCGGAAACACCATATATTTT. Translation: CASSTRTVKVSGNTIYF. The full variable domain, in which reference TRBV19 and TRBJ1-3 provide the parts outside the CDR3, is DGGITQSPKYLFRKEGQNVTLSCEQNLNHDAMYWYRQDPGQGLRLIYYSQIVNDFQKGDIAEGYSVSREKKESFPLTVTSAQKNPTAFYLCASSTRTVKVSGNTIYFGEGSWLTVV.

This sequence joins TRBV29-1 and TRBJ1-5; D not resolved. Trimming removed 4 bases at V and 4 bases at J, with 14 bases between. The CDR3 spans 14 residues. Per germline, CDR1 SQVTM and CDR2 ANQGSEA. The CDR3 here is CSVGSGLENQPQHF. The CDR3 bases are TGCAGCGTTGGTTCTGGGCTCGAAAATCAGCCCCAGCATTTT.

The CDR3: CASNPQGADTQYF. The CDR3 nucleotides read TGTGCCAGCAACCCACAGGGGGCAGATACGCAGTATTTT. The chain couples TRBV3-1 (or the pseudogene TRBV3-2) to TRBJ2-3; TRBD1 matches at 8 bases. The junction had 4 bases not matched to a gene; V was cut back by 7 bases and J by 4 bases. Germline lookup yields CDR1 LGHDT and CDR2 YNNKEL (reference sequence). This CDR3 comprises 13 residues.

This chain connects TRBV18 to TRBJ1-4; 7 bases line up with TRBD1. The V segment lost 8 bases and the J segment 4 bases; nucleotides outside the gene matches: 10. The germline CDR1 and CDR2 sequences are KGHSH and LQKENI. CDR3 size: 15 residues. The CDR3, as DNA: TGTGCCAGCGTATCAATCGGGACAGATAATGAAAAACTGTTTTTT. Protein product: CASVSIGTDNEKLFF.

The V call is TRBV29-1, the J call TRBJ2-3; 7 bases line up with TRBD1. V lost 5 bases to trimming and J lost 5 bases; unmatched junction nucleotides: 13. The length of the CDR3 is 15 residues. Germline CDR1 reads SQVTM; CDR2 reads ANQGSEA. CDR3 sequence: CSVTRGRGRGDTQYF. In DNA, the CDR3 is TGCAGCGTTACCCGGGGAAGGGGGCGCGGAGATACGCAGTATTTT.

V is TRBV9 and J is TRBJ2-1, with TRBD2 identical over 9 bases. The CDR3 spans 17 residues. The germline CDR1 and CDR2 sequences are SGDLS and YYNGEE. V was pared by 2 bases and J by 5 bases, with 11 bases of the junction left unmatched. The DNA of the CDR3 is TGTGCCAGCAGCGTCTTCCGCCGGGCTAGCGGGGACAATGAGCAGTTCTTC. Residues: CASSVFRRASGDNEQFF.

This clone was recorded a few times. The CDR3 nucleotides are TGTGCCAGCTCACCGGAGTCGGGGGGGACTAAGCAGTACTTC. Residues: CASSPESGGTKQYF. The chain carries TRBV18 and TRBJ2-7, with 8 bases identical to TRBD2. Per germline, CDR1 KGHSH and CDR2 LQKENI. V lost 3 bases and J lost 8; bases outside the gene matches: 9. The CDR3 runs 14 residues.

The chain employs TRBV2 and TRBJ1-1; 8 nucleotides match TRBD1. The germline CDR1 and CDR2 sequences are SNHLY and FYNNEI. The J segment lost 1 base and the V segment lost 6 bases, leaving 7 bases of the junction unmatched. The CDR3 totals 15 residues. CDR3 sequence reads: CASRNRQGSNTEAFF. CDR3 nucleotide sequence: TGTGCCAGCAGGAATAGACAGGGGTCGAACACTGAAGCTTTCTTT.

The V gene is TRBV19, the J gene TRBJ2-5, with 8 bases fitting TRBD1. The length of the CDR3 is 13 residues. With V trimmed by 8 bases and J by 5 bases, 7 bases remained unmatched. CDR1 is LNHDA, CDR2 SQIVND, per germline (reference sequence). CDR3 bases: TGTGCCAGTGAAGGACAGGGAAGGGAGACCCAGTACTTC. This encodes CASEGQGRETQYF.

This clone showed up just a few times. The gene calls are TRBV19 and TRBJ1-2; TRBD1 matches 7 bases. V lost 4 bases and J lost 5; bases outside the gene matches: 7. This CDR3 is 14 amino acids long. The germline V gene has CDR1 LNHDA and CDR2 SQIVND (reference sequence). CDR3 loop: CASSTRDSQYGYTF. The CDR3 DNA reads as TGTGCCAGTAGTACAAGGGACAGCCAATATGGCTACACCTTC.

Here the CDR3 DNA reads TGTGCCAGCAGCTTGGGTCAGGGGGCCCCCGGGGAGCTGTTTTTT. It translates to CASSLGQGAPGELFF. The chain links TRBV7-9 to TRBJ2-2; TRBD1 aligns across 8 bases. Germline V gives CDR1 SEHNR, CDR2 FQNEAQ (reference sequence). The CDR3 is 15 residues long. V dropped 3 bases and J dropped 6; count of bases not matched to a gene: 6.

The chain couples TRBV28 to TRBJ2-7; 9 bases are shared with TRBD1. Per the germline V gene, CDR1 is MDHEN and CDR2 is SYDVKM. The CDR3 spans 14 residues. J gave up 0 bases and V 4 bases, and 1 base lay outside the gene matches. Here the CDR3 reads CASSWDRVSYEQYF. The CDR3, as DNA: TGTGCCAGCAGTTGGGACAGGGTCTCCTACGAGCAGTACTTC.

The rearrangement links TRBV7-2 to TRBJ2-2, with D uncertain. Germline V CDR1 and CDR2: SGHTA, FQGNSA. The CDR3 has 16 residues. Trimming took 2 bases from V and 1 from J, leaving 11 bases between them. In DNA, the CDR3 is TGTGCCAGCAGCTTACAGTCCTTAAGGAACACCGGGGAGCTGTTTTTT. Translated: CASSLQSLRNTGELFF.

V is TRBV9 and J is TRBJ1-1, with D perhaps TRBD1 (5 bases). The CDR3 sequence is 15 residues long. V lost 4 bases to trimming and J lost 1 base, with 14 bases between them. The germline V gene has CDR1 SGDLS and CDR2 YYNGEE. This CDR3 is CASSKQLQANTEAFF. The CDR3 nucleotides are TGTGCCAGCAGCAAACAATTACAGGCGAACACTGAAGCTTTCTTT.

The rearrangement links TRBV12-5 to TRBJ2-7, with D possibly being TRBD2 (6 bases). The germline V gene encodes CDR1 LGHNT and CDR2 FRNRAP. This CDR3 has 14 residues. Trimming pared 7 bases from V and 4 bases from J, leaving 17 bases between. CDR3 DNA: TGTGCTAGTGCCCCGGACGGGAGTGCGTACGAGCAGTACTTC. Translation gives CASAPDGSAYEQYF.

The chain has TRBV19 and TRBJ2-3; 8 positions agree with TRBD2. The length of the CDR3 is 15 residues. CDR1 and CDR2 (germline): LNHDA, SQIVND (reference sequence). V shed 5 bases, J shed 3 bases, and the junction held 7 bases outside the gene matches. In DNA form, the CDR3 reads TGTGCCAGTAGTCTCCGGGGGGGAAGGACAGATACGCAGTATTTT. Its translation: CASSLRGGRTDTQYF.

The genes are TRBV6-2 or TRBV6-3 and TRBJ2-1; 12 bases line up with TRBD2. The CDR3 loop spans 17 amino acids. The germline CDR1 and CDR2 sequences are MNHEY and SVGEGT. Trimming cost V 2 bases and J 3 bases; bases outside gene matches: 5. This CDR3 reads CASSYPPSGRDYNEQFF. Written as DNA, the CDR3 is TGTGCCAGCAGTTACCCCCCTAGCGGGAGGGACTACAATGAGCAGTTCTTC.

This clone was recorded only once. The chain has TRBV7-2 and TRBJ2-3; maybe TRBD1 (6 bases). Germline-derived CDR1 and CDR2 are SGHTA and FQGNSA. The CDR3 spans 13 residues. The ends were cut back, 5 bases at V and 10 bases at J, with 16 bases in the middle. The CDR3 DNA reads TGTGCCAGCAGCCCCATGACAGGAGCCGCGCAGTATTTT. It encodes CASSPMTGAAQYF.

This clone was observed a single time. The chain recombines TRBV18 with TRBJ2-5; D may be TRBD1 (6 bases). The V end was cut by 5 bases, the J end by 3 bases, with 13 bases between. The CDR3 length is 14 residues. Germline loops: CDR1 KGHSH, CDR2 LQKENI. The CDR3 DNA follows: TGTGCCAGCTCAACAGCCACAGGGAAAGAGACCCAGTACTTC. As protein: CASSTATGKETQYF. Full variable domain (missing parts from reference TRBV18 and TRBJ2-5): NAGVMQNPRHLVRRRGQEARLRCSPMKGHSHVYWYRQLPEEGLKFMVYLQKENIIDESGMPKERFSAEFPKEGPSILRIQQVVRGDSAAYFCASSTATGKETQYFGPGTRLLVL.

The rearrangement links TRBV6-1 to TRBJ2-3; possible D gene TRBD2, 5 bases. This CDR3 spans 15 amino acids. CDR1 and CDR2 from the germline V gene are MNHNS and SASEGT. V was shortened by 3 bases and J by 4 bases, with 14 bases between the two germline ends. In DNA form, the CDR3 reads TGTGCCAGCAGTGACCGGGTTTCGAGGGCAGATACGCAGTATTTT. Protein: CASSDRVSRADTQYF.

For the CDR3, the DNA is TGTGCCAGCAGCCTAGGAGACCGATCTGTGCAGTACTTC. This sequence encodes CASSLGDRSVQYF. This chain uses TRBV3-1 (or the pseudogene TRBV3-2) with TRBJ2-7, with no clear D. CDR1 and CDR2 (germline): LGHDT, YNNKEL (reference sequence). V was shortened by 4 bases and J by 9 bases, with 16 bases between the two germline ends. CDR3 length equals 13 residues.

The chain has TRBV30 and TRBJ2-1; TRBD2 is a possible D gene (7 bases). The V end lost 2 bases, the J end lost 5 bases, and 16 bases lay between the germline ends. In germline, CDR1 is GTSNPN, CDR2 SVGIG (reference sequence). The CDR3 is 15 residues long. The CDR3 DNA reads as TGTGCCTGGAGTCCAGGCCCGGGGGGCGACAATGAGCAGTTCTTC. Its protein is CAWSPGPGGDNEQFF.

The chain joins TRBV7-2 to TRBJ1-3, with 9 bases fitting TRBD1. The germline CDR1 and CDR2 sequences are SGHTA and FQGNSA. J was trimmed by 4 bases and V by 4 bases; bases with no gene match: 5. This CDR3 is 15 amino acids long. The DNA of the CDR3 is TGTGCCAGCAGCTACTTGGGGACAGGGGGAAACACCATATATTTT. This codes for CASSYLGTGGNTIYF.

The rearrangement joins TRBV9 to TRBJ1-3; maybe TRBD1 (6 bases). Germline V gives CDR1 SGDLS, CDR2 YYNGEE. V lost 4 bases and J lost 1, with 15 bases in between. The CDR3 is 16 residues long. The CDR3 region has the DNA TGTGCCAGCAGCCCCCGCCAGGGGAGATCTGGAAACACCATATATTTT. It translates to CASSPRQGRSGNTIYF.

This clone was counted only a few times. The chain combines TRBV5-6 with TRBJ1-5; no clear D. This CDR3 is built from 14 residues. V shed 0 bases and J shed 4 bases, with 8 bases lying between them. Germline V CDR1 and CDR2: SGHDT, YYEEEE. CDR3 residues: CASSLGGVNQPQHF. CDR3 in DNA: TGTGCCAGCAGCTTGGGGGGAGTGAATCAGCCCCAGCATTTT.

The chain uses TRBV6-4 and TRBJ2-2; D perhaps matches TRBD1 (5 bases). CDR3 length: 16 amino acids. Germline lookup yields CDR1 MRHNA and CDR2 SNTAGT. Trimming cost V 4 bases and J 0 bases, with 12 bases left between them. The CDR3 here is CASSVAWTTNTGELFF. CDR3 bases: TGTGCCAGCAGTGTCGCCTGGACAACGAACACCGGGGAGCTGTTTTTT.

J is TRBJ2-2 and V is TRBV7-2; TRBD2 matches 15 bases. The CDR3 sequence is 18 residues long. J gave up 7 bases and V 2 bases, and 8 bases lay outside the gene matches. CDR1 and CDR2 (germline): SGHTA, FQGNSA. The CDR3 region has the DNA TGTGCCAGCAGCTTACTTTCGGGACTAGCGGGAGGAGTCGGGGAGCTGTTTTTT. It encodes CASSLLSGLAGGVGELFF.

The chain couples TRBV10-3 to TRBJ1-2, with 10 bases identical to TRBD1. In germline, CDR1 is ENHRY, CDR2 SYGVKD. The CDR3 contains 14 residues. V dropped 5 bases and J dropped 9; count of bases not matched to a gene: 9. This CDR3 is CAISPSGTGESYTF. DNA of the CDR3: TGTGCCATCAGTCCCTCTGGGACAGGGGAGAGCTACACCTTC.